This T cell receptor beta chain derives from a study of CD8 T cells in Susac syndrome. RNA was extracted with the RNeasy kit, and a quantity of roughly 0.45 to 1 ug was reverse transcribed using random hexamers. In TCRdb, the immunoSEQ multiplex PCR reads were re-called with MiXCR into one record per CDR3 protein. The sample lists 150,000 to 250,000 distinct CDR3 sequences, 90% to 95% occurring once. Looked up from germline, CDR1 is GTSNPN and CDR2 is SVGIG (reference sequence). Trimming took 4 bases from V and 6 from J, leaving 19 bases between them. The CDR3 runs to 15 residues. The gene calls are TRBV30 and TRBJ1-5, with D possibly matching TRBD1 (5 bases). The TCR was taken from a human donor with multiple sclerosis. Sample: CD4+ T cells from PBMCs. DNA of the CDR3: TGTGCCTGGAAGCCCGCGGGACTGGGGTCTCAGCCCCAGCATTTT. It is translated as CAWKPAGLGSQPQHF.